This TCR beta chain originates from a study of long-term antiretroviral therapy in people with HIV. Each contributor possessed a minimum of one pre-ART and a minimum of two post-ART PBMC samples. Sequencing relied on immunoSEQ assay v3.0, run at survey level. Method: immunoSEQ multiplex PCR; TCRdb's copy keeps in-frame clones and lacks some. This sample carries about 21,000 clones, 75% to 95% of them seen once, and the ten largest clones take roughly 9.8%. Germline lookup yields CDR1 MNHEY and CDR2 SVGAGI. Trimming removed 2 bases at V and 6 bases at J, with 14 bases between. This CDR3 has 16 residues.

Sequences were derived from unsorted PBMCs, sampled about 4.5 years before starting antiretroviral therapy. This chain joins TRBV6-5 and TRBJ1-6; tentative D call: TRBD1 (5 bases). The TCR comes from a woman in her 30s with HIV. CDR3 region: CASSYRQGVSNSPLHF. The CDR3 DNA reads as TGTGCCAGCAGTTACCGGCAGGGAGTATCTAATTCACCCCTCCACTTT.